The 22 T cell receptor beta chains below all came from one sample that was sequenced in a study of CD8+ T cells in alopecia areata. The authors extracted RNA and reverse transcribed it into cDNA as the sequencing template. Measured with immunoSEQ multiplex PCR; TCRdb has only the in-frame clones, and not every one. Of approximately 65,000 clones listed, about 45% are singletons. The treatment was: oral pan-JAK inhibitor, 5-10 mg twice daily. Sequencing was performed on CD8+ T cells sorted from blood, taken at approximately week 36, from a patient treated with tofacitinib. These receptors were taken from a human donor with alopecia areata.

The chain is built from TRBV9 and TRBJ2-7; D may be TRBD1 or TRBD2 (5 bases each). CDR1 SGDLS and CDR2 YYNGEE come from the germline V gene. The CDR3 sequence is 15 residues long. Between the trimmed V and J ends, which lost 4 bases and 2 bases, there was a span of 16 bases. The CDR3 here is CASSISRDGAYEQYF. CDR3 DNA: TGTGCCAGCAGCATAAGCCGGGACGGGGCCTACGAGCAGTACTTC.

This clone has more than one count but fewer than ten. The rearrangement links TRBV19 to TRBJ2-7; D is perhaps TRBD1 (6 bases). Germline V gene lookup returns CDR1 LNHDA and CDR2 SQIVND (reference sequence). The CDR3 runs 14 residues. Trimming took 3 bases from V and 5 from J, leaving 14 bases between them. Here the CDR3 DNA reads TGTGCCAGTAGTATCACCCGATACAGGGACGAGCAGTACTTC. Translation gives CASSITRYRDEQYF.

In its sample, this clone was seen a few times. V usage is TRBV11-2 and J usage is TRBJ2-3, with D possibly called TRBD1 or TRBD2 (5 bases each). Germline CDR1 is SGHAT and CDR2 is FQNNGV. The CDR3 runs to 15 residues. The V end was cut by 5 bases, the J end by 2 bases, with 14 bases between. The CDR3 here is CASSQGRMDTDTQYF. The CDR3 DNA sequence: TGTGCCAGCAGCCAGGGACGGATGGACACAGATACGCAGTATTTT.

This clone was found once. This sequence joins TRBV27 and TRBJ2-3, with D possibly being TRBD2 (5 bases). V was cut by 2 bases and J by 5 bases, with 14 bases left in between. The germline V gene encodes CDR1 MNHEY and CDR2 SMNVEV (reference sequence). The CDR3 consists of 15 residues. CDR3 sequence reads: CASSLRTGSLDTQYF. CDR3 nucleotides: TGTGCCAGCAGTTTACGGACTGGAAGCTTAGATACGCAGTATTTT.

Only a few counts were recorded for this clone. CDR3: CASNSIRDEAFF. The DNA for the CDR3 is TGTGCCAGCAACTCTATCCGGGATGAAGCTTTCTTT. This sequence joins TRBV7-9 and TRBJ1-1; D call uncertain. There are 12 residues in the CDR3. Trimming removed 7 bases from V and 7 bases from J, with 13 bases in between. Per the germline V gene, CDR1 is SEHNR and CDR2 is FQNEAQ (reference sequence).

This chain links TRBV5-1 with TRBJ2-5, with D perhaps matching TRBD1 or TRBD2 (5 bases each). Between the trimmed V and J ends, which lost 4 bases and 1 base, there was a span of 11 bases. The CDR3 is 14 amino acids. CDR1 and CDR2 from the germline V gene are SGHRS and YFSETQ. The CDR3 nucleotides are TGCGCCAGCAGCCCGGGACCGCGCCAAGAGACCCAGTACTTC. Translation gives CASSPGPRQETQYF.

The chain has TRBV5-1 and TRBJ2-1; TRBD2 aligns across 7 bases. CDR1 is SGHRS and CDR2 is YFSETQ in the germline V gene. The length of the CDR3 is 16 residues. The trim removed 2 bases at V and 5 bases at J, leaving 10 bases unmatched. The chain's CDR3 is CASSLTGGDYHNEQFF. CDR3 in DNA: TGCGCCAGCAGCTTAACTGGGGGGGACTATCACAATGAGCAGTTCTTC. Supplemented by reference TRBV5-1 and TRBJ2-1, the full variable domain reads KAGVTQTPRYLIKTRGQQVTLSCSPISGHRSVSWYQQTPGQGLQFLFEYFSETQRNKGNFPGRFSGRQFSNSRSEMNVSTLELGDSALYLCASSLTGGDYHNEQFFGPGTRLTVL.

This clone has just a few counts. The genes are TRBV29-1 and TRBJ1-1; D remains ambiguous. This CDR3 comprises 11 residues. V was cut by 2 bases and J by 4 bases, with 5 bases left in between. Germline-derived CDR1 and CDR2 are SQVTM and ANQGSEA. The CDR3 sequence is CSVEFPTEAFF. The CDR3 DNA is TGCAGCGTTGAATTCCCCACTGAAGCTTTCTTT.

The J gene is TRBJ1-4, the V gene TRBV2, with 10 positions matching TRBD1. The CDR3 covers 16 residues. V lost 9 bases to trimming and J lost 5 bases; unmatched junction nucleotides: 12. CDR1 and CDR2 from the germline V gene are SNHLY and FYNNEI. The CDR3 region is CARGNELGQGNEKLFF. CDR3 nucleotides: TGTGCCAGGGGGAATGAACTGGGACAGGGGAATGAAAAACTGTTTTTT.

V usage is TRBV27 and J usage is TRBJ1-2; 7 bases fit TRBD1. V lost 6 bases and J lost 2; bases outside the gene matches: 9. Per germline, CDR1 MNHEY and CDR2 SMNVEV (reference sequence). The CDR3 contains 15 residues. The CDR3 DNA is TGTGCCAGCAGCCCAAGGACAGGATACAACTATGGCTACACCTTC. Its protein is CASSPRTGYNYGYTF.

This chain links TRBV28 with TRBJ2-7; 10 nucleotides line up with TRBD2. After removal of 3 bases from V and 2 bases from J, the junction contained 4 bases not matched to a gene. The CDR3 loop spans 15 amino acids. In germline, CDR1 is MDHEN, CDR2 SYDVKM. For the CDR3, the DNA is TGTGCCAGCAGTTTTAGCGGGAGGCTCCCCTACGAGCAGTACTTC. Its protein is CASSFSGRLPYEQYF.

Notes on this clone: Within the sample, other DNA sequences also encode this same CDR3. This chain connects TRBV6-5 to TRBJ2-7; D is ambiguous. Germline V gene data show CDR1 as MNHEY and CDR2 as SVGAGI. This CDR3 has 13 residues. Trimming stripped 0 bases from V and 3 bases from J, with 6 bases between. This chain's CDR3 is CASSYSASYEQYF. For the CDR3, the DNA is TGTGCCAGCAGTTACTCGGCCAGCTACGAGCAGTACTTC.

The V call is TRBV29-1, the J call TRBJ1-1; D is perhaps TRBD1 (5 bases). V lost 1 base to trimming and J lost 6 bases, with 18 bases between them. The CDR3 sequence is 15 residues long. CDR1 and CDR2 (germline): SQVTM, ANQGSEA. The CDR3 DNA is TGCAGCGTTGAAGGGGATAGGGGTCCATTCCCTGAAGCTTTCTTT. As protein: CSVEGDRGPFPEAFF.

CDR3: CSGPGQGDEQFF. As DNA, the CDR3 is TGCAGCGGCCCGGGACAGGGGGATGAGCAGTTCTTC. This sequence joins TRBV29-1 and TRBJ2-1; 11 bases fit TRBD1. J was trimmed by 8 bases and V by 7 bases; bases with no gene match: 4. The CDR3 contains 12 residues. Germline CDR1 and CDR2: SQVTM and ANQGSEA.

This clone was seen just once. J is TRBJ2-7 and V is TRBV15; D gene ambiguous. The germline V gene has CDR1 LNHNV and CDR2 YYDKDF (reference sequence). V shed 0 bases and J shed 9 bases, with 9 bases lying between them. The CDR3 is 12 amino acids. The CDR3 DNA reads as TGTGCCACCAGCAGAGATTTGGACGGGCAGTACTTC. This encodes CATSRDLDGQYF.

This sequence joins TRBV28 and TRBJ1-2, with a possible D match to TRBD1 (5 bases). Germline V lookup: CDR1 MDHEN, CDR2 SYDVKM. V lost 6 bases to trimming and J lost 5 bases, with 13 bases between them. This CDR3 has 13 residues. The CDR3 bases are TGTGCCAGCAGCCCCGTTGGGACTTATGGCTACACCTTC. Translation: CASSPVGTYGYTF.

V is TRBV29-1 and J is TRBJ2-1, with 7 positions matching TRBD1. After removal of 6 bases from V and 2 bases from J, the junction contained 7 bases not matched to a gene. The CDR3 consists of 14 residues. Per the germline V gene, CDR1 is SQVTM and CDR2 is ANQGSEA. CDR3 loop: CSVPGTVAYNEQFF. The CDR3 DNA is TGCAGCGTCCCCGGGACAGTGGCCTACAATGAGCAGTTCTTC.

This clone was counted between two and nine times. The chain carries TRBV27 and TRBJ1-2; no clear D gene. The CDR3 is 12 residues long. Germline V lookup: CDR1 MNHEY, CDR2 SMNVEV (reference sequence). Trimming removed 2 bases from V and 8 bases from J, with 9 bases in between. The CDR3 sequence is CASSLEGRGYTF. The DNA for the CDR3 is TGTGCCAGCAGTTTAGAGGGTCGCGGCTACACCTTC.

The chain uses TRBV7-9 and TRBJ2-1, with TRBD1 as a possible D gene (5 bases). The CDR3 consists of 12 residues. Trimming removed 6 bases from V and 5 bases from J, with 8 bases in between. Germline CDR1 is SEHNR and CDR2 is FQNEAQ (reference sequence). Here the CDR3 reads CASRTGNNEQFF. The CDR3 DNA reads TGTGCCAGCAGAACAGGCAACAATGAGCAGTTCTTC.

The chain combines TRBV12-5 with TRBJ2-5, with 9 bases aligning to TRBD2. Germline V CDR1 and CDR2: LGHNT, FRNRAP. This CDR3 has 12 residues. V shed 8 bases, J shed 7 bases, and the junction held 5 bases outside the gene matches. The CDR3 region has the DNA TGTGCTAGTATGGGACTAGCACGGACCCAGTACTTC. It translates to CASMGLARTQYF.

This clone was seen a handful of times. V is TRBV7-2 and J is TRBJ2-6, with 7 bases aligning to TRBD1. The CDR3 contains 18 residues. CDR1 is SGHTA, CDR2 FQGNSA, per germline. The V and J ends lost 5 bases and 0 bases, in that order; junction bases with no gene match: 10. The CDR3 here is CASSPSGTESSGANVLTF. The CDR3 coding sequence is TGTGCCAGCAGCCCATCCGGGACAGAGTCCTCTGGGGCCAACGTCCTGACTTTC.

The gene calls are TRBV29-1 and TRBJ1-2; D is uncertain. CDR1 is SQVTM, CDR2 ANQGSEA, per germline. This CDR3 spans 12 amino acids. The V and J ends lost 4 bases and 4 bases respectively, with 10 bases between them. Here the CDR3 reads CSVGVLGYGYTF. CDR3 DNA sequence: TGCAGCGTTGGAGTGTTAGGCTATGGCTACACCTTC. The full variable domain, with the rest looked up from reference TRBV29-1 and TRBJ1-2, is SAVISQKPSRDICQRGTSLTIQCQVDSQVTMMFWYRQQPGQSLTLIATANQGSEATYESGFVIDKFPISRPNLTFSTLTVSNMSPEDSSIYLCSVGVLGYGYTFGSGTRLTVV.